This TCR beta chain was found in a study of T cells in Graves' hyperthyroidism and ophthalmopathy. CDR1 is DFQATT and CDR2 is SNEGSKA in the germline V gene (reference sequence). This CDR3 spans 12 amino acids. Authors of the study amplified TCR beta CDR3 regions from RNA transcripts. HTBI primers were the set used in a first-round RT-PCR of the TCR CDR3. TCRdb independently ran MiXCR on the multiplex PCR reads; one entry per CDR3 protein. The sample yields 750,000 to 900,000 distinct CDR3 sequences, roughly 40% seen once. Patients having uncontrolled infection, another autoimmune disease, pregnancy or lactation were not included. PBMCs stemmed from about 9.7 ml fresh peripheral blood. With regard to this clonotype: Mismatch with germline at one junction end may stem from a read error.

The chain recombines TRBV20-1 with TRBJ2-7; D unresolved. The sequencing sample was made of blood. The TCR originated in a man between 18 and 29 years old with Graves' hyperthyroidism. The chain's CDR3 is CSARGWSYEQYF. Here the CDR3 DNA reads TGCAGTGCTAGAGGCTGGTCCTACGAGCAGTACTTT.